Here is one T cell receptor (beta chain) with its context. These data come from a study of technical replicates of blood from a few donors. The protocol was immunoSEQ multiplex PCR, while the TCRdb copy is restricted to in-frame clones and leaves out a portion. The data hold 56,000 or so clones, with 90% to 95% observed a single time. Germline lookup yields CDR1 SGDLS and CDR2 YYNGEE. V dropped 0 bases and J dropped 1 base, with 13 bases sitting between them. This CDR3 contains 16 residues. Sequencing used PBMCs. This sequence originates from a human donor in good health. Some clones in this sample may be carry-over from other donors' samples. The chain is built from TRBV9 and TRBJ1-1; maybe TRBD1 (5 bases). In DNA, the CDR3 is TGTGCCAGCAGCGTAGGAGGAGGGGTTGGGAACACTGAAGCTTTCTTT. This gives the protein CASSVGGGVGNTEAFF.